The rows below give T cell receptor beta chains drawn from one sample of a study of blood T cells in healthy people across ages. TCRdb re-analysed the 5' RACE reads in MiXCR, keeping a single row per CDR3 protein. Here the sample spans 780,000 or so distinct CDR3 sequences, more than 50% being singletons. The sample was blood. These receptor sequences come from a man aged 40-49 years in good health. Both conserved end residues are part of each CDR3. A D gene is named only where the DNA matches it firmly. A row's size may be missing; if present it is once, few, many or a size class.

once,14,-,TRBV15,TRBJ1-6,CATSRRGLDSPLHF,TGTGCCACCAGCCGTCGGGGGTTAGATTCACCCCTCCACTTT
-,14,-,TRBV6-5,TRBJ2-5,CASNLLSGSETQYF,TGTGCCAGCAATCTACTTAGCGGATCAGAGACCCAGTACTTC
-,12,-,TRBV11-2,TRBJ1-2,CASSLVGEGYTF,TGTGCCAGCAGCTTAGTCGGGGAGGGCTACACCTTC
-,13,-,TRBV20-1,TRBJ2-6,CSARGGGTDVLTF,TGCAGTGCTAGAGGTGGTGGTACCGACGTCCTGACTTTC
few,11,-,TRBV25-1,TRBJ1-2,CASQGNYGYTF,TGTGCCAGCCAAGGGAACTATGGCTACACCTTC
-,18,TRBD2,TRBV5-6,TRBJ2-7,CASSLAGRLAGSAYEQYF,TGTGCCAGCAGCTTGGCGGGCCGACTAGCGGGGTCCGCCTACGAGCAGTACTTC
-,13,TRBD1,TRBV6-2/TRBV6-3,TRBJ2-7,CASIGTASYEQYF,TGTGCCAGTATCGGGACAGCCTCCTACGAGCAGTACTTC
many,13,-,TRBV7-2,TRBJ2-7,CASSVVRVGEQYF,TGTGCCAGCAGCGTAGTTCGAGTCGGTGAGCAGTACTTC
-,14,-,TRBV20-1,TRBJ1-1,CSARLGGYNTEAFF,TGCAGTGCTAGGCTCGGGGGGTACAACACTGAAGCTTTCTTT
-,11,TRBD1,TRBV7-9,TRBJ2-7,CASSLGTGLYF,TGTGCCAGCAGCCTCGGGACAGGGCTGTACTTC
few,14,TRBD1,TRBV11-2,TRBJ1-2,CASSRTGTGFGYTF,TGTGCCAGCAGTCGAACCGGGACAGGGTTTGGCTACACCTTC
-,17,TRBD1,TRBV4-1,TRBJ1-5,CASSLHRDSGGNQPQHF,TGCGCCAGCAGCCTTCACCGGGACAGCGGAGGCAATCAGCCCCAGCATTTT
few,14,TRBD1,TRBV9,TRBJ1-1,CASSAGTANTEAFF,TGTGCCAGCAGCGCCGGGACAGCGAACACTGAAGCTTTCTTT
-,13,-,TRBV28,TRBJ2-2,CASRTAYNGELFF,TGTGCCAGCAGGACAGCCTACAACGGGGAGCTGTTTTTT
few,18,-,TRBV7-9,TRBJ2-7,CASSLGVRRQATSYEQYF,TGTGCCAGCAGCTTAGGGGTACGACGGCAGGCCACCTCCTACGAGCAGTACTTC
-,15,-,TRBV7-2,TRBJ2-3,CASSPGGPDTDTQYF,TGTGCCAGCAGCCCCGGTGGACCCGACACAGATACGCAGTATTTT